These 9 T cell receptor beta chains share one sample of origin, sequenced in a study of blood T cell repertoires in COVID-19. Profiling relied on immunoSEQ multiplex PCR, and the TCRdb table lists in-frame clones only, not all of them. The table shows 210,000 or so clones, with 70% to 90% occurring only once. Sequencing was carried out using peripheral blood. These receptors were collected from a woman in her thirties or forties who had recovered from COVID-19.

J is TRBJ2-2 and V is TRBV9; D perhaps matches TRBD1 (5 bases). Germline V gene lookup returns CDR1 SGDLS and CDR2 YYNGEE. The CDR3 consists of 16 residues. V lost 1 base and J 5 bases, leaving 15 bases between the germline ends. Written as DNA, the CDR3 is TGTGCCAGCAGCGTACGTGTGGATGGGGCTACCGGGGAGCTGTTTTTT. It is translated as CASSVRVDGATGELFF.

The gene calls are TRBV27 and TRBJ1-6; D is uncertain. The V end lost 6 bases, the J end lost 0 bases, and 12 bases lay between the germline ends. The germline V gene encodes CDR1 MNHEY and CDR2 SMNVEV (reference sequence). The CDR3 covers 16 residues. CDR3 sequence: CASSSTGGSYNSPLHF. CDR3 DNA sequence: TGTGCCAGCAGCTCAACCGGCGGCTCCTATAATTCACCCCTCCACTTT.

V gene TRBV4-1 combines with J gene TRBJ1-2, with D possibly TRBD1 on 5 matching bases. The CDR3 covers 15 residues. Trimming removed 0 bases from V and 2 bases from J, with 10 bases in between. CDR1 and CDR2 (germline): MGHRA, YSYEKL. The CDR3, as DNA: TGCGCCAGCAGCCAAGAGACCAGGGCAAACTATGGCTACACCTTC. It translates to CASSQETRANYGYTF.

The chain uses TRBV25-1 and TRBJ1-2; 9 nucleotides line up with TRBD1. The CDR3 covers 14 residues. CDR1 is MGHDK and CDR2 is SYGVNS in the germline V gene. The V segment lost 3 bases and the J segment 8 bases; nucleotides outside the gene matches: 7. The CDR3 DNA sequence: TGTGCCAGCAGTGAGGAGGGACAGGGTGAGGGCTACACCTTC. This encodes CASSEEGQGEGYTF.

The chain carries TRBV28 and TRBJ2-1; D not certain. V lost 5 bases, J lost 3 bases, and 8 bases lay in between. Germline CDR1 reads MDHEN; CDR2 reads SYDVKM. This CDR3 spans 13 amino acids. Written as DNA, the CDR3 is TGTGCCAGCAGTATCCGGGTCTACAATGAGCAGTTCTTC. The encoded protein is CASSIRVYNEQFF.

The chain links TRBV24-1 to TRBJ2-2; TRBD2 agrees at 7 bases. The germline gives CDR1 KGHDR, CDR2 SFDVKD. The CDR3 is 15 residues long. The V segment lost 5 bases and the J segment 6 bases; nucleotides outside the gene matches: 8. The CDR3 DNA sequence: TGTGCCACCAGTGTGGTGGGCGGGAGAGCCGGGGAGCTGTTTTTT. It yields the protein CATSVVGGRAGELFF.

The V call is TRBV6-5, the J call TRBJ1-5; no clear D. This CDR3 is built from 13 residues. Trimming shortened V by 8 bases and J by 3 bases, and 11 bases separated the two germline ends. Germline CDR1 and CDR2: MNHEY and SVGAGI. In DNA, the CDR3 is TGTGCCAGCGGGCAGGTTCACAATCAGCCCCAGCATTTT. Translating gives CASGQVHNQPQHF.

This clone was seen just once. This sequence joins TRBV27 and TRBJ1-2; D unclear. CDR1 and CDR2 from the germline V gene are MNHEY and SMNVEV (reference sequence). This CDR3 is 14 amino acids long. V lost 8 bases to trimming and J lost 5 bases, with 18 bases between them. The CDR3, as DNA: TGTGCCAGCTCGAATGGGGAGGCAGCGTATGGCTACACCTTC. As protein: CASSNGEAAYGYTF.

The V and J genes are TRBV28 and TRBJ2-6; 11 nucleotides align to TRBD1. The V segment lost 2 bases and the J segment 3 bases; nucleotides outside the gene matches: 6. This CDR3 is 18 amino acids long. Germline CDR1 reads MDHEN; CDR2 reads SYDVKM. Here the CDR3 DNA reads TGTGCCAGCAGTTTAGCAGGACAGGGGGCGGTTGGGGCCAACGTCCTGACTTTC. It encodes CASSLAGQGAVGANVLTF. The whole variable domain, remainder taken from reference TRBV28 and TRBJ2-6, is DVKVTQSSRYLVKRTGEKVFLECVQDMDHENMFWYRQDPGLGLRLIYFSYDVKMKEKGDIPEGYSVSREKKERFSLILESASTNQTSMYLCASSLAGQGAVGANVLTFGAGSRLTVL.